Shown below are 28 T cell receptor beta chains from a single sample sequenced in a study of naive and memory T cell subsets. The beta constant-region primer was an equimolar mix of two oligonucleotides covering TRBC1 and TRBC2. TCRdb passed the UMI-ligation and nested PCR reads through MiXCR, listing each CDR3 protein once. The sample includes 89,000 or so distinct CDR3 sequences, 13% seen only once; the top ten take approximately 0.93%. The material sequenced was central memory CD4+ T cells from blood. Receptors were obtained from a human donor in good health.

The gene calls are TRBV4-3 and TRBJ2-1; 8 nucleotides match TRBD2. V lost 1 base to trimming and J lost 9 bases; unmatched junction nucleotides: 14. Germline values: CDR1 LGHNA, CDR2 YSLEER. The CDR3 runs to 17 residues. CDR3 bases: TGCGCCAGCAGCCAAGGGGGAAGCGCGGGAGGAGATGGTGAGCAGTTCTTC. It codes for CASSQGGSAGGDGEQFF.

This clonotype was counted ten times or more. This chain connects TRBV11-1 to TRBJ2-3, with D unclear. This CDR3 region has 14 residues. CDR1 and CDR2 from the germline V gene are SGHAT and FQDESV (reference sequence). V lost 2 bases to trimming and J lost 3 bases, with 9 bases between them. The CDR3 here is CASSLTVVTDTQYF. Written as DNA, the CDR3 is TGTGCCAGCAGCTTAACAGTTGTAACAGATACGCAGTATTTT.

This clonotype has at least ten counts. V and J are TRBV20-1 and TRBJ2-2; D is perhaps TRBD2 (6 bases). V shed 5 bases and J shed 4 bases, with 14 bases lying between them. The CDR3 extends over 14 amino acids. The V gene's germline CDR1 is DFQATT and CDR2 SNEGSKA (reference sequence). For the CDR3, the DNA is TGCAGTGCTTTAGCGGAGACCGTCACCGGGGAGCTGTTTTTT. It is translated as CSALAETVTGELFF.

V is TRBV3-1 and J is TRBJ1-3, with D unresolved. CDR3 size: 11 residues. From germline, CDR1 is LGHDT and CDR2 YNNKEL (reference sequence). The V end was cut by 4 bases, the J end by 10 bases, with 8 bases between. The CDR3 here is CASSLLWTIYF. CDR3 DNA sequence: TGTGCCAGCAGCCTCTTATGGACCATATATTTT.

There are many counts of this clonotype. The chain carries TRBV10-3 and TRBJ2-7, with 8 positions matching TRBD1. The CDR3 runs 14 residues. After removal of 3 bases from V and 5 bases from J, the junction contained 6 bases not matched to a gene. Germline V CDR1 and CDR2: ENHRY, SYGVKD. CDR3 region: CAISDQGAKNEQYF. The CDR3 region has the DNA TGTGCCATCAGTGACCAGGGGGCTAAAAACGAGCAGTACTTC.

This chain links TRBV29-1 with TRBJ1-5; D call uncertain. Deletions cut 0 bases from V and 4 bases from J, with 4 bases between. Looked up from germline, CDR1 is SQVTM and CDR2 is ANQGSEA. This CDR3 region has 12 residues. As DNA, the CDR3 is TGCAGCGTTGAAGAAGGAAATCAGCCCCAGCATTTT. The encoded protein is CSVEEGNQPQHF. Full variable domain (outside the CDR3, taken from reference TRBV29-1 and TRBJ1-5): SAVISQKPSRDICQRGTSLTIQCQVDSQVTMMFWYRQQPGQSLTLIATANQGSEATYESGFVIDKFPISRPNLTFSTLTVSNMSPEDSSIYLCSVEEGNQPQHFGDGTRLSIL.

This clonotype appeared many times. The rearrangement uses TRBV20-1 and TRBJ1-2; the D is unclear. Trimming cost V 0 bases and J 4 bases, with 6 bases left between them. Germline loops: CDR1 DFQATT, CDR2 SNEGSKA (reference sequence). The CDR3 is 12 amino acids. DNA of the CDR3: TGCAGTGCTAGAGAACAGTCCTATGGCTACACCTTC. Its protein product is CSAREQSYGYTF.

This clonotype was seen only a few times. V gene TRBV20-1 combines with J gene TRBJ2-1, with D maybe TRBD2 (6 bases). Germline CDR1 reads DFQATT; CDR2 reads SNEGSKA (reference sequence). The V gene lost 6 bases and the J gene lost 2 bases, with 17 bases spanning the gap. The CDR3 sequence is 15 residues long. The CDR3 DNA sequence: TGCAGTGCGGTCGCCCCCGGGGGTCCCTACAATGAGCAGTTCTTC. As protein: CSAVAPGGPYNEQFF.

This clonotype came up many times. The rearrangement links TRBV7-2 to TRBJ2-3, with D possibly being TRBD2 (6 bases). Per the germline V gene, CDR1 is SGHTA and CDR2 is FQGNSA. Trimming shortened V by 7 bases and J by 1 base, and 18 bases separated the two germline ends. CDR3 length: 16 amino acids. The CDR3 region has the DNA TGTGCCAGCACCCCCCCGGGACTCCGGGGCACAGATACGCAGTATTTT. As protein: CASTPPGLRGTDTQYF.

This sequence joins TRBV18 and TRBJ1-1; a weak D match, TRBD1 (6 bases). Germline V lookup: CDR1 KGHSH, CDR2 LQKENI. The length of the CDR3 is 14 residues. Trimming stripped 4 bases from V and 5 bases from J, with 14 bases between. The CDR3 DNA reads as TGTGCCAGCTCACGGGAGACAGGTTGGACTGAAGCTTTCTTT. Translating gives CASSRETGWTEAFF.

This sequence joins TRBV5-6 and TRBJ2-7; a weak D match, TRBD2 (5 bases). The CDR3 totals 13 residues. V lost 1 base, J lost 7 bases, and 12 bases lay in between. Germline CDR1 reads SGHDT; CDR2 reads YYEEEE. The CDR3 bases are TGTGCCAGCAGCTTGCCGGGGTCTACGGAGCAGTACTTC. It encodes CASSLPGSTEQYF.

This clonotype came up a few times. The CDR3 sequence is CASSRNRGETQYF. CDR3 in DNA: TGTGCCAGCAGCCGCAACAGGGGTGAGACCCAGTACTTC. This chain links TRBV5-5 with TRBJ2-5, with 7 bases that match TRBD1. The CDR3 totals 13 residues. V trimming: 4 bases; J trimming: 5 bases; junction bases outside the gene matches: 5. Germline CDR1 reads SGHKS; CDR2 reads YYEKEE (reference sequence).

The chain couples TRBV10-3 to TRBJ2-5, with 9 bases lining up with TRBD2. This CDR3 spans 13 amino acids. The germline CDR1 and CDR2 sequences are ENHRY and SYGVKD. The V gene end was trimmed by 10 bases and the J gene end by 9 bases; junction bases not matched to a gene: 12. In DNA, the CDR3 is TGTGCCACCAGCCCCAAGCGGGAGGTGTCCCAGTACTTC. Translating gives CATSPKREVSQYF.

This chain links TRBV6-1 with TRBJ2-1; D remains ambiguous. With 6 bases removed from V and 5 bases from J, the gap between germline ends came to 11 bases. The CDR3 length is 13 residues. Germline V gene sequence: CDR1 MNHNS, CDR2 SASEGT. The chain's CDR3 is CASRRNTHNEQFF. CDR3 bases: TGTGCCAGCAGGCGAAACACGCACAATGAGCAGTTCTTC.

This clonotype was picked up many times. The chain carries TRBV29-1 and TRBJ2-3; D is perhaps TRBD2 (6 bases). Trimming cost V 4 bases and J 13 bases, with 15 bases left between them. In germline, CDR1 is SQVTM, CDR2 ANQGSEA. CDR3 length equals 11 residues. In nucleotides, the CDR3 is TGCAGCGTTGTTCTTCGGGAGTGGAAGTATTTT. Its translation: CSVVLREWKYF.

V and J are TRBV5-1 and TRBJ2-1; 8 bases are shared with TRBD1. V was pared by 2 bases and J by 6 bases, with 10 bases of the junction left unmatched. The CDR3 spans 16 residues. Looked up from germline, CDR1 is SGHRS and CDR2 is YFSETQ. The CDR3 is CASSLQGTGGFNEQFF. CDR3 sequence (DNA): TGCGCCAGCAGCTTACAAGGGACAGGAGGTTTCAATGAGCAGTTCTTC.

In this sample, this clonotype turned up many times. The chain couples TRBV28 to TRBJ2-1; weak D call: TRBD1 (6 bases). Germline values: CDR1 MDHEN, CDR2 SYDVKM. The CDR3 extends over 14 amino acids. Between the trimmed V and J ends, which lost 6 bases and 9 bases, there was a span of 18 bases. The CDR3 region is CASSWGRAEIEQFF. As DNA, the CDR3 is TGTGCCAGCAGCTGGGGGCGCGCCGAGATTGAGCAGTTCTTC. Complete variable domain (other parts from reference TRBV28 and TRBJ2-1): DVKVTQSSRYLVKRTGEKVFLECVQDMDHENMFWYRQDPGLGLRLIYFSYDVKMKEKGDIPEGYSVSREKKERFSLILESASTNQTSMYLCASSWGRAEIEQFFGPGTRLTVL.

The rearrangement joins TRBV11-1 to TRBJ2-7, with TRBD2 identical over 8 bases. Trimming cost V 3 bases and J 9 bases; bases outside gene matches: 13. Germline lookup yields CDR1 SGHAT and CDR2 FQDESV (reference sequence). CDR3 length: 15 residues. The CDR3 loop is CASSLRTGGPVPQYF. For the CDR3, the DNA is TGTGCCAGCAGCTTGAGGACGGGAGGGCCTGTACCGCAGTACTTC.

This clonotype was picked up many times. This chain uses TRBV30 with TRBJ1-4; 7 nucleotides align to TRBD1. The CDR3 extends over 15 amino acids. Germline V gene sequence: CDR1 GTSNPN, CDR2 SVGIG (reference sequence). J was trimmed by 8 bases and V by 0 bases; bases with no gene match: 9. DNA of the CDR3: TGTGCCTGGAGTGTATCCCCAGGGGGGCGCGAAAAACTGTTTTTT. Residues: CAWSVSPGGREKLFF.

This clonotype occurred many times. The chain combines TRBV7-2 with TRBJ2-3; TRBD1 agrees at 7 bases. The CDR3 runs to 16 residues. V was pared by 1 base and J by 4 bases, with 8 bases of the junction left unmatched. The germline CDR1 and CDR2 sequences are SGHTA and FQGNSA. The CDR3 DNA reads TGTGCCAGCAGCTTAGTGGGACAGCGAAGCGCAGATACGCAGTATTTT. This codes for CASSLVGQRSADTQYF.

The table lists this clonotype with a few counts. The chain uses TRBV7-3 and TRBJ2-1; D may match TRBD1 or TRBD2 (7 bases each). Trimming took off 5 bases at V and 4 bases at J, with 15 bases between the two ends. This CDR3 spans 15 amino acids. Germline values: CDR1 SGHTA, CDR2 FQGTGA. The CDR3 sequence: CASSQGGTPYNEQFF. The CDR3 nucleotides read TGTGCCAGCAGCCAGGGGGGGACACCATACAATGAGCAGTTCTTC.

This clonotype was observed a handful of times. A read error may explain this, as a much larger clone is one base away. This chain connects TRBV5-1 to TRBJ2-7; D is perhaps TRBD1 (6 bases). Germline CDR1 SGHRS, CDR2 YFSETQ. V was cut by 2 bases and J by 6 bases, with 21 bases left in between. The CDR3 runs 16 residues. DNA for the CDR3: TGCGCCAGCAGCTTCCCTCCAGGTGGCAGGGGCACCGAGCAGTACTTC. The encoded protein is CASSFPPGGRGTEQYF.

This clonotype appeared many times. V and J are TRBV24-1 and TRBJ2-7; 8 bases are a match to TRBD2. V was clipped by 7 bases and J by 4 bases; unmatched bases: 14. Germline V lookup: CDR1 KGHDR, CDR2 SFDVKD. The CDR3 extends over 16 amino acids. The CDR3 is CATSGAVSGTKYEQYF. CDR3 sequence (DNA): TGTGCCACCAGCGGGGCCGTTAGCGGGACGAAGTACGAGCAGTACTTC.

This chain joins TRBV11-1 and TRBJ2-1; 8 positions match TRBD2. The CDR3 consists of 14 residues. V was pared by 3 bases and J by 5 bases, with 3 bases of the junction left unmatched. From germline, CDR1 is SGHAT and CDR2 FQDESV (reference sequence). This CDR3 reads CASSFRTSNNEQFF. The CDR3 coding sequence is TGTGCCAGCAGCTTCCGGACTAGCAACAATGAGCAGTTCTTC.

The chain links TRBV6-1 to TRBJ1-1; D remains unclear. The V end lost 4 bases, the J end lost 4 bases, and 13 bases lay between the germline ends. Germline CDR1 MNHNS, CDR2 SASEGT. The CDR3 totals 14 residues. The DNA for the CDR3 is TGTGCCAGCAGTGCCTATGGCCGGCGCACTGAAGCTTTCTTT. Protein: CASSAYGRRTEAFF.

This clonotype was detected many times. CDR3 in amino acids: CSARDPARGTETQYF. The CDR3, as DNA: TGCAGTGCTAGAGATCCCGCCAGGGGTACGGAGACCCAGTACTTC. The rearrangement uses TRBV20-1 and TRBJ2-5; D perhaps matches TRBD1 (6 bases). V was shortened by 0 bases and J by 5 bases, with 16 bases between the two germline ends. Looked up from germline, CDR1 is DFQATT and CDR2 is SNEGSKA (reference sequence). This CDR3 is built from 15 residues.

The chain employs TRBV6-5 and TRBJ1-6; no clear D. Deletions cut 6 bases from V and 9 bases from J, with 18 bases between. Germline CDR1 MNHEY, CDR2 SVGAGI. CDR3 length: 15 residues. This CDR3 is CASRPSLKASSPLHF. The CDR3, as DNA: TGTGCCAGCAGGCCCAGTCTAAAAGCGAGTTCACCCCTCCACTTT.

The V gene is TRBV7-9, the J gene TRBJ2-1; weak D call: TRBD2 (5 bases). Between the trimmed V and J ends, which lost 2 bases and 4 bases, there was a span of 12 bases. From germline, CDR1 is SEHNR and CDR2 FQNEAQ (reference sequence). The CDR3 is 15 residues long. The CDR3 sequence: CASSLITLVYNEQFF. The CDR3 coding sequence is TGTGCCAGCAGCTTAATTACACTAGTTTACAATGAGCAGTTCTTC.